These T cell receptor beta chains were read from a single sample in a study of blood T cell repertoires in COVID-19. The assay was immunoSEQ multiplex PCR, and TCRdb's table has in-frame clones only and misses some. The sample consists of about 230,000 clones, less than 85% of them appearing once. The source material was PBMCs or T cells enriched from blood (not recorded which). The receptors stem from a man aged 55 to 69 who had recovered from COVID-19. The CDR3 runs from the conserved cysteine through the conserved F or W. D genes are given only for firm matches.

D gene	V gene	J gene	CDR3 DNA	CDR3 protein
TRBD1	TRBV5-1	TRBJ1-2	TGCGCCAGCAGCTTGGGGACAGGGTCCTATGGCTACACCTTC	CASSLGTGSYGYTF
.	TRBV7-2	TRBJ1-2	TGTGCCAGCAGCTTTAGGACGCGGGACTATGGCTACACCTTC	CASSFRTRDYGYTF
.	TRBV15	TRBJ2-7	TGTGCCACCAGCAGAGACGGCAGGGTGATGTCCTACGAGCAGTACTTC	CATSRDGRVMSYEQYF
.	TRBV15	TRBJ1-6	TGTGCCACCAGCAGAGATCAGAAAAATTCACCCCTCCACTTT	CATSRDQKNSPLHF
.	TRBV11-3	TRBJ2-1	TGTGCCAGCAGCTTCCAGGGATACTACAATGAGCAGTTCTTC	CASSFQGYYNEQFF
.	TRBV5-1	TRBJ1-2	TGCGCCAGCACGAGGACAGAAAAGACCTATGGCTACACCTTC	CASTRTEKTYGYTF
.	TRBV2	TRBJ2-5	TGTGCCAGCAGTGGCCTAGGGGGGGAGCTCCAAGAGACCCAGTACTTC	CASSGLGGELQETQYF
.	TRBV7-2	TRBJ2-7	TGTGCCAGCAGCTTACCGGACAAAACCTACGAGCAGTACTTC	CASSLPDKTYEQYF
.	TRBV29-1	TRBJ2-1	TGCAGCGTTGAAGACAGAAGCTCCTACAATGAGCAGTTCTTC	CSVEDRSSYNEQFF
TRBD1	TRBV5-6	TRBJ1-2	TGTGCCAGCAGCTTGGGCACAGGGGACTATGGCTACACCTTC	CASSLGTGDYGYTF
.	TRBV19	TRBJ1-2	TGTGCCAGTAGTAGACAGTATTCTGGCTACACCTTC	CASSRQYSGYTF
TRBD2	TRBV2	TRBJ2-1	TGTGCCAGCAACCGCGGGGGGGGGAGCTCCTACAATGAGCAGTTCTTC	CASNRGGGSSYNEQFF
TRBD1	TRBV13	TRBJ1-3	TGTGCCAGCAGGACCGACAGGGGGCAAGGAAACACCATATATTTT	CASRTDRGQGNTIYF